Described below is a single T cell receptor (beta chain) sequence and its context. Its antigen is currently not known. Nothing much larger sits one base from this clone, and base qualities are not available. As encoded in the germline V gene, CDR1 is MGHRA while CDR2 is YSYEKL. The germline ends are 13 bases apart after V is trimmed by 0 bases and J by 6 bases. Reading from cysteine to phenylalanine, the CDR3 counts 15 amino acids. Of the read, only the CDR3 DNA is kept; its 45 bases are in frame from base 1. TCRbeta CDR3 regions were amplified from genomic DNA using the immunoSEQ Assay, a bias-controlled multiplex PCR. The paper's processing steps were these. Nucleated cell counts per sample were estimated from amplification of reference gene primers within the assay. Sequence reads were collapsed and filtered to measure the absolute abundance of every unique TCRbeta CDR3 rearrangement. For each sample, productive Simpson clonality was calculated by taking the square root of Simpson's diversity index across productive rearrangements. TCRdb mirrors the immuneACCESS table, restricted to in-frame sequences. Some clones are absent from its copies; in checked studies, under half trace to an unresolved V gene, and the reason for the others is unknown. That table furnishes V, J and clone size, whereas the DNA furnished D and trimming. The sample table contains some 250,000 clones; only one count was recorded for 80% to 90% of them. The ten largest account for 1.9% of the sample.

This entry belongs to a study of blood T cell repertoires in COVID-19 (dated by TCRdb to about 2020). Regarding the complete study: The collaborator samples originated in the United States, Italy and Spain and spanned the acute and convalescent phases of COVID-19. The dataset comprised deeply sampled blood TCRbeta repertoires from subjects exposed to, actively infected with, or recovered from COVID-19. A freely available public database, intended as a resource for researchers studying the immune response to SARS-CoV-2, is where the repertoires were released. Where HLA class I and class II types were available, the types were taken from metadata supplied by the sample provider, not from assay-based typing. A de-identified subject ID, COVID-19 status, age in years and sex were almost always included in the sample metadata. The prospective study material was composed of cDNA or gDNA derived from T cells, B-cell-depleted T cells, or PBMCs. The samples were drawn from two sources: the first 160 participants of the ongoing ImmuneRACE study, and fewer than 1,500 subjects contributed by 6 global collaborators.

The research as a whole found: The quantity of clinical and demographic metadata differed by source and by participant and was supplied without curation.

Participants in the prospective study were enrolled through a virtual design, were aged roughly 18 to 95 years, and lived in about 25 United States geographic areas. To assign participants to cohorts, the prospective study relied on clinical history that participants themselves reported in a screening survey and a study questionnaire. For ImmuneRACE Cohort 3, a participant was defined as recovered based on two consecutive negative NP/OP PCR tests, clearance by a healthcare professional, or resolution of symptoms. In the prospective study, whole blood, serum and a nasopharyngeal or oropharyngeal swab were collected from each participant by mobile phlebotomists. Participants in the prospective study had the option to provide additional blood draws and questionnaires over an approximately two-month period. Prospective study blood samples were shipped either frozen or at room temperature before DNA extraction.

Sequencing was performed on PBMCs or T cells enriched from blood (not recorded which). This TCR was recovered from a woman aged 50 to 65 who had recovered from COVID-19. In this chain, TRBV4-1 is recombined with TRBJ2-3; a tentative D match to TRBD2 spans 5 bases. The CDR3: CASSQDKLAGDTQYF. The nucleotide sequence is TGCGCCAGCAGCCAAGATAAGCTAGCCGGGGATACGCAGTATTTT.